These 12 T cell receptor beta chains were sequenced from one sample in a study of graft-versus-host responses after intestinal transplantation. Sequencing was performed with immunoSEQ multiplex PCR; in TCRdb, only in-frame clones are kept and a portion is missing. The table has about 4,100 clones, over 75% seen once. The time point here: postoperative day 105 after intestinal transplantation (dayNNNN = postoperative day). Both intraepithelial and lamina propria lymphocytes were released by processing graft tissue. This specimen consisted of ileum tissue, obtained 105 days after intestinal transplantation. The source is a human patient who received an intestinal transplant, so some T cells may come from the graft donor.

The chain recombines TRBV7-3 with TRBJ2-7; D is perhaps TRBD1 or TRBD2 (7 bases each). V was shortened by 0 bases and J by 4 bases, with 13 bases between the two germline ends. This CDR3 region has 15 residues. Germline values: CDR1 SGHTA, CDR2 FQGTGA. CDR3 residues: CASSLTSQGGYEQYF. CDR3 sequence (DNA): TGTGCCAGCAGCTTAACGTCCCAGGGGGGGTACGAGCAGTACTTC.

Details on this clone: The junction departs from germline at one end; a sequencing error may be responsible. The chain couples TRBV6-5 to TRBJ2-3; D gene unclear. Germline CDR1 reads MNHEY; CDR2 reads SVGAGI. The length of the CDR3 is 14 residues. This CDR3 reads CASSYSNSPDTQYF. The DNA of the CDR3 is TGTGCCAGCAGTTACTCGAATAGCCCAGACACGCAGTATTTT.

This rearrangement joins TRBV4-1 to TRBJ2-1; perhaps TRBD2 as D (5 bases). V lost 1 base to trimming and J lost 15 bases, with 13 bases between them. CDR1 MGHRA and CDR2 YSYEKL come from the germline V gene. There are 12 residues in the CDR3. Here the CDR3 DNA reads TGCGCCAGCAGCCAAGCCCCGACTATCCGGTTCTTC. Amino acids: CASSQAPTIRFF.

This chain uses TRBV7-3 with TRBJ1-2; D may be TRBD1 (6 bases). V lost 5 bases and J lost 4, with 29 bases in between. The length of the CDR3 is 19 residues. Germline loops: CDR1 SGHTA, CDR2 FQGTGA. In DNA form, the CDR3 reads TGTGCCAGCAGCGCCTTAAACCGGGACATAAAGGAGTCACCCTATGGCTACACCTTC. It is translated as CASSALNRDIKESPYGYTF.

The genes are TRBV25-1 and TRBJ2-3; tentatively, D is TRBD1 (6 bases). Germline CDR1 reads MGHDK; CDR2 reads SYGVNS. The CDR3 has 15 residues. V gave up 1 base and J gave up 1 base, with 9 bases separating them. The CDR3 DNA follows: TGTGCCAGCAGTGAATCGAACAGGGGCACAGATACGCAGTATTTT. It translates to CASSESNRGTDTQYF. The full variable domain, its missing parts supplied by reference TRBV25-1 and TRBJ2-3, is EADIYQTPRYLVIGTGKKITLECSQTMGHDKMYWYQQDPGMELHLIHYSYGVNSTEKGDLSSESTVSRIRTEHFPLTLESARPSHTSQYLCASSESNRGTDTQYFGPGTRLTVL.

The rearrangement links TRBV5-1 to TRBJ1-1, with D unclear. With 4 bases removed from V and 1 base from J, the gap between germline ends came to 8 bases. The germline V gene has CDR1 SGHRS and CDR2 YFSETQ. CDR3 size: 13 residues. This CDR3 reads CASSTNRNTEAFF. The CDR3 bases are TGCGCCAGCAGCACCAACAGGAACACTGAAGCTTTCTTT.

This clone is termed large. V is TRBV5-4 and J is TRBJ2-3; 10 bases fit TRBD2. The germline V gene has CDR1 SGHNT and CDR2 YYREEE (reference sequence). With 2 bases clipped from V and 2 bases from J, the junction kept 2 bases outside the gene matches. The CDR3 spans 15 residues. The CDR3 loop is CASSLAGGLTDTQYF. The CDR3 bases are TGTGCCAGCAGCTTAGCGGGGGGGCTCACAGATACGCAGTATTTT.

The genes are TRBV5-4 and TRBJ2-7; D possibly corresponds to TRBD2 (6 bases). Germline CDR1 reads SGHNT; CDR2 reads YYREEE (reference sequence). Trimming shortened V by 0 bases and J by 7 bases, and 8 bases separated the two germline ends. This CDR3 is built from 12 residues. CDR3 sequence: CASSLGGAEQYF. The CDR3 region has the DNA TGTGCCAGCAGCTTGGGCGGGGCGGAGCAGTACTTC. Full variable domain (rest looked up from reference TRBV5-4 and TRBJ2-7): ETGVTQSPTHLIKTRGQQVTLRCSSQSGHNTVSWYQQALGQGPQFIFQYYREEENGRGNFPPRFSGLQFPNYSSELNVNALELDDSALYLCASSLGGAEQYFGPGTRLTVT.

For this clone: The sample has other DNA sequences that encode this CDR3 too. The J gene is TRBJ2-5, the V gene TRBV7-9, with D possibly being TRBD1 (6 bases). V lost 5 bases to trimming and J lost 0 bases, with 10 bases between them. Looked up from germline, CDR1 is SEHNR and CDR2 is FQNEAQ (reference sequence). There are 14 residues in the CDR3. CDR3 sequence (DNA): TGTGCCAGCAGCCCCGGACAGTACCAAGAGACCCAGTACTTC. Encoded protein: CASSPGQYQETQYF.

This clone is a singleton in its sample. The rearrangement uses TRBV7-2 and TRBJ1-1; tentatively, D is TRBD1 (6 bases). The CDR3 consists of 15 residues. V lost 1 base, J lost 5 bases, and 14 bases lay in between. The germline CDR1 and CDR2 sequences are SGHTA and FQGNSA. Written as DNA, the CDR3 is TGTGCCAGCAGCTTAGGGCTAGGGGGTTCGACTGAAGCTTTCTTT. Its protein product is CASSLGLGGSTEAFF.

This clone showed up just a few times. The genes are TRBV10-3 and TRBJ2-7; the match to TRBD2 covers 13 bases. V was pared by 8 bases and J by 5 bases, with 9 bases of the junction left unmatched. The germline V gene has CDR1 ENHRY and CDR2 SYGVKD. The CDR3 runs to 15 residues. The CDR3 is CAIGQGLAGRHEQYF. CDR3 bases: TGTGCCATCGGACAGGGACTAGCGGGAAGGCACGAGCAGTACTTC.

This clone was detected only once. The chain joins TRBV21-1 to TRBJ2-1; no check of the table's D call, TRBD2, against the DNA was made. TRBV21-1 is reported as a pseudogene. This CDR3 has 17 residues. CDR3 in amino acids: CASSTRGASGYYNEQFF. The CDR3 nucleotides are TGTGCCAGCAGCACGCGTGGGGCTAGCGGGTACTACAATGAGCAGTTCTTC.